This T cell receptor (beta chain) was recorded in a study of cytomegalovirus exposure and HLA in healthy donors. Trimming shortened V by 2 bases and J by 2 bases, and 13 bases separated the two germline ends. This CDR3 is built from 15 residues. The germline V gene has CDR1 SGHNT and CDR2 YYREEE (reference sequence). The PCR ran on 60 Vbeta and 13 Jbeta primers. Only in-frame clones appear in the TCRdb table, and some are missing; sequencing was by immunoSEQ multiplex PCR. This sample has 120,000 or so clones, with 60% to 85% found just once. Comment on this clone: Antigen unknown.

Whole-study findings and limits: Analysis performed later showed TCR beta chains linked to HLA being more clonally expanded than equally common others. Per a later analysis, about 18,000 TCR beta sequences showed association with HLA alleles at 0.05 false discovery rate.

The chain joins TRBV5-4 to TRBJ2-5; the D gene is possibly TRBD1 (6 bases). The sample taken for sequencing was PBMCs. The sequence came from a woman in her forties in good health and CMV-seropositive. CDR3 nucleotides: TGTGCCAGCAGCTTCCCTGGACAGTTTCAAGAGACCCAGTACTTC. Encoded protein: CASSFPGQFQETQYF.